This TCR beta chain is from a study of identical twins. Study-wide results and caveats: Monozygotic twins shared more out-of-frame TCR alpha than recombination models predicted.

TCRdb passed the 5' RACE reads through MiXCR, listing each CDR3 protein once. Among fewer than 500,000 distinct CDR3 sequences listed, around 15% were seen once. Comment on this clonotype: What it recognizes is unknown.

The CDR3 sequence is 15 residues long. CDR1 is SNHLY and CDR2 is FYNNEI in the germline V gene. With 6 bases removed from V and 0 bases from J, the gap between germline ends came to 12 bases. The same sample was also studied in work on yellow fever vaccine responses in identical twins. That investigation notes: Twins reportedly showed a vaccine T cell response that seemed partly convergent and partly personalized.

The TCR was taken from a woman aged 18-29 years in good health. The sequencing input was CD4+ T cells sorted from blood. The chain employs TRBV2 and TRBJ2-1; tentative D call: TRBD2 (5 bases). This CDR3 is CASSELGDSYNEQFF. DNA for the CDR3: TGTGCCAGCAGCGAACTAGGAGACTCCTACAATGAGCAGTTCTTC.